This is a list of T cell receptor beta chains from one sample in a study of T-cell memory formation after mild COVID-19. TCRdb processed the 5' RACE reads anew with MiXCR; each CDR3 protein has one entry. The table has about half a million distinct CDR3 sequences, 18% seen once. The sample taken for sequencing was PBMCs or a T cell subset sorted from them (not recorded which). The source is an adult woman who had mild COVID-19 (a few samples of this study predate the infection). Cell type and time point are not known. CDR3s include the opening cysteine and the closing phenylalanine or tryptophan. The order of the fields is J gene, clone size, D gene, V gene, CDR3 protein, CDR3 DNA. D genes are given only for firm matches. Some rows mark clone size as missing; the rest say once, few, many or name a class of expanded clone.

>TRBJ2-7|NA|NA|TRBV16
CASSQGGSEAYEQYF
TGTGCCAGCAGCCAAGGGGGTTCGGAAGCGTACGAGCAGTACTTC
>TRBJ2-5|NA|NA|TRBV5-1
CASSSYPRAGETQYF
TGCGCCAGCAGCTCGTACCCCCGCGCAGGGGAGACCCAGTACTTC
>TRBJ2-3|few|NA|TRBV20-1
CSTPGSSTDTQYF
TGCAGTACCCCTGGGTCTAGCACAGATACGCAGTATTTT
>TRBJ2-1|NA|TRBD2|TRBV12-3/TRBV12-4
CASSRTSGPQFF
TGTGCCAGCAGTCGGACTAGCGGGCCCCAGTTCTTC
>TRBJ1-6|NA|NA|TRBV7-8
CASSRNGVPLHF
TGTGCCAGCAGCCGGAACGGTGTACCCCTCCACTTT
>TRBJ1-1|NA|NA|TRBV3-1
CASSQGYEAFF
TGTGCCAGCAGCCAGGGCTATGAAGCTTTCTTT
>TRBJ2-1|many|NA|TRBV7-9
CASQTAGISYNEQFF
TGTGCCTCACAAACGGCGGGGATCTCCTACAATGAGCAGTTCTTC
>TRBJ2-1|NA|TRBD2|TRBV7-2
CASSSLLNIAGVGNEQFF
TGTGCCAGCAGCTCGCTCTTGAATATAGCGGGAGTTGGGAATGAGCAGTTCTTC
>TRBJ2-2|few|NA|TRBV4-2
CASSQVGGGVTGELFF
TGTGCCAGCAGCCAAGTCGGCGGAGGGGTCACCGGGGAGCTGTTTTTT
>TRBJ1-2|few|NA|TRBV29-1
CSVEVGGRLLGYTF
TGCAGCGTTGAAGTTGGGGGGCGCCTCCTTGGCTACACCTTC
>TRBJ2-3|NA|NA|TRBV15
CATSTRTDTQYF
TGTGCCACCAGCACCCGCACAGATACGCAGTATTTT
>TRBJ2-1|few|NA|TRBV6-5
CASSYTTGSGGNEQFF
TGTGCCAGCAGTTATACGACAGGGTCGGGGGGGAATGAGCAGTTCTTC
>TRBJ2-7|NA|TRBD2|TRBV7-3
CASSDSGGSYEQYF
TGTGCCAGCAGCGATAGCGGGGGATCCTACGAGCAGTACTTC
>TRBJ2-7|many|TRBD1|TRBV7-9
CASSGRDRIYEQYF
TGTGCCAGCAGCGGACGGGACAGGATCTACGAGCAGTACTTC
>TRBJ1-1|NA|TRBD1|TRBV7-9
CASSSWGRRGGTEAFF
TGTGCCAGCAGCTCCTGGGGGCGCAGGGGGGGCACTGAAGCTTTCTTT
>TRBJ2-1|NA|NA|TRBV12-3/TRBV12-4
CASSSGATNEQFF
TGTGCCAGCAGTTCGGGGGCGACTAATGAGCAGTTCTTC
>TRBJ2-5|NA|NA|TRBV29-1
CSVSQAGDLMAQYF
TGCAGCGTTTCCCAGGCAGGGGATCTAATGGCCCAGTACTTC
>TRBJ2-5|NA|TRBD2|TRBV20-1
CSATYGGSAGETQYF
TGCAGTGCTACCTACGGGGGGAGCGCAGGGGAGACCCAGTACTTC
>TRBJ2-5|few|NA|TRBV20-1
CSARGPRGGRETQYF
TGCAGTGCTAGGGGGCCCCGGGGAGGTCGAGAGACCCAGTACTTC
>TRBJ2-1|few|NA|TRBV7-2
CASSLAAGSFNEQFF
TGTGCCAGCAGCTTAGCGGCAGGGAGTTTCAATGAGCAGTTCTTC
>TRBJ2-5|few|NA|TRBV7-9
CASSLVGETETQYF
TGTGCCAGCAGCTTAGTGGGGGAAACAGAGACCCAGTACTTC
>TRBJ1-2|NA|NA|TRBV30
CAWGLEGSYGYTF
TGTGCCTGGGGGCTAGAGGGCAGCTATGGCTACACCTTC
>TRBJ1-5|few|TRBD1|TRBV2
CASSVGTGVGLRNQPQHF
TGTGCCAGCAGTGTAGGTACAGGGGTAGGGTTGCGCAATCAGCCCCAGCATTTT
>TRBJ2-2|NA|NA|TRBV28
CASSLGSTGGELFF
TGTGCCAGCAGTTTAGGGTCGACTGGCGGGGAGCTGTTTTTT
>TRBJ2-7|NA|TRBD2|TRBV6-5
CASSYRNSGRAKVDEQYF
TGTGCCAGCAGTTATAGGAACAGCGGGAGGGCGAAAGTCGACGAGCAGTACTTC
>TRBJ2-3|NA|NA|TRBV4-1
CASSHGGTLVEGTDTQYF
TGCGCCAGCAGCCACGGAGGGACTCTCGTCGAAGGCACAGATACGCAGTATTTT
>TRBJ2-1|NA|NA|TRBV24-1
CATSDPRGRQFF
TGTGCCACCAGTGATCCCCGTGGGAGGCAGTTCTTC
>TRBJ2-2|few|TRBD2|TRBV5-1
CASSFFRLAGIANTGELFF
TGCGCCAGCAGTTTCTTTAGGCTAGCGGGCATCGCGAACACCGGGGAGCTGTTTTTT
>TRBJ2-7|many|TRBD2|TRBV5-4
CASSLEASGNEQYF
TGTGCCAGCAGCTTGGAGGCTAGCGGTAACGAGCAGTACTTC
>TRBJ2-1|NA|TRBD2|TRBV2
CASSDRGGPGEQFF
TGTGCCAGCAGTGACCGGGGGGGCCCGGGTGAGCAGTTCTTC
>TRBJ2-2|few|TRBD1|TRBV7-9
CASSLLPGTGTTGELFF
TGTGCCAGCAGCTTACTCCCCGGGACAGGGACCACCGGGGAGCTGTTTTTT
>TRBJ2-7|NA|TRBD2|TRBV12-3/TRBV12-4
CASRSGTSEQYF
TGTGCCAGCAGATCCGGGACTAGCGAGCAGTACTTC
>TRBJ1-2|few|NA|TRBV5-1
CASSLGGRTFSNYGYTF
TGCGCCAGCAGCTTGGGGGGTCGGACCTTTTCTAACTATGGCTACACCTTC
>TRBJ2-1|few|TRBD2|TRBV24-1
CATSERGGNEQFF
TGTGCCACCAGTGAGCGGGGGGGCAATGAGCAGTTCTTC
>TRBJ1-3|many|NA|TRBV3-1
CASSQQGSGNTIYF
TGTGCCAGCAGCCAACAGGGTTCTGGAAACACCATATATTTT
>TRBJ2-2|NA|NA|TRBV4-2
CASSQGASGNTGELFF
TGTGCCAGCAGCCAGGGGGCTAGCGGGAACACCGGGGAGCTGTTTTTT
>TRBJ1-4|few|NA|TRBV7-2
CASRQGPNEKLFF
TGTGCCAGCAGGCAGGGGCCTAATGAAAAACTGTTTTTT
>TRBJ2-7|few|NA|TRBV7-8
CASSLEGLQGREQYF
TGTGCCAGCAGCTTAGAAGGGTTACAGGGCCGGGAGCAGTACTTC
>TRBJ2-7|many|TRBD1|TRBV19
CASSIALTGQVSYEQYF
TGTGCCAGTAGTATAGCCCTGACAGGGCAAGTGAGCTACGAGCAGTACTTC
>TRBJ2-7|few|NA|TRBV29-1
CSVEKRGENEQYF
TGCAGCGTTGAAAAGAGGGGGGAGAACGAGCAGTACTTC
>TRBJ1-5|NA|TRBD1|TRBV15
CATSRGVGQGNQPQHF
TGTGCCACCAGCAGAGGGGTGGGACAGGGGAATCAGCCCCAGCATTTT
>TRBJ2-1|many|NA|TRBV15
CATSRSSYNEQFF
TGTGCCACCAGCAGGAGCTCCTACAATGAGCAGTTCTTC
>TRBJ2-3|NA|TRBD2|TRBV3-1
CASSHLAGVFTDTQYF
TGTGCCAGCAGCCATCTAGCGGGGGTTTTCACAGATACGCAGTATTTT